These T cell receptor beta chains were read from a single sample in a study of Graves' ophthalmopathy and Graves' hyperthyroidism. TCRdb independently ran MiXCR on the multiplex PCR reads; one entry per CDR3 protein. Of 350,000 to 400,000 distinct CDR3 sequences in the sample, approximately 16% were seen once. Sequenced input: peripheral blood. The receptors derive from a woman aged 18-35 years with Graves' ophthalmopathy. Each CDR3 is given with its conserved first and last residue. D genes are given only for firm matches. Clone size is stated in some rows and not others, as once, few, many or a class when expanded.

d_call	v_call	j_call	clone_size	cdr3_aa	cdr3_nt
.	TRBV15	TRBJ1-3	.	CATSRDVATRNTIYF	TGTGCCACCAGCAGAGATGTAGCGACCCGAAACACCATATATTTT
.	TRBV6-1	TRBJ2-2	.	CASSQGTAGGSGELFF	TGTGCCAGCAGTCAAGGGACCGCTGGGGGAAGCGGGGAGCTGTTTTTT
.	TRBV27	TRBJ2-5	.	CASSPTPSETQYF	TGTGCCAGCAGCCCTACCCCGTCGGAGACCCAGTACTTC
TRBD1	TRBV7-2	TRBJ1-6	many	CASSLRNGTGTNSPLHF	TGTGCCAGCAGCTTAAGAAATGGGACAGGGACGAATTCACCCCTCCACTTT
.	TRBV7-3	TRBJ1-1	many	CASSPNRGGTEAFF	TGTGCCAGCAGCCCCAACCGGGGAGGTACTGAAGCTTTCTTT
.	TRBV24-1	TRBJ2-2	many	CATSDLAYPGELFF	TGTGCCACCAGTGATTTGGCGTATCCCGGGGAGCTGTTTTTT
TRBD1	TRBV2	TRBJ2-7	many	CASRRGRNYEQYF	TGTGCCAGCAGGAGGGGGCGAAACTACGAGCAGTACTTC
.	TRBV24-1	TRBJ1-5	many	CATSVENSNQPQHF	TGTGCCACCAGTGTGGAGAATAGCAATCAGCCCCAGCATTTT
.	TRBV30	TRBJ2-2	.	CAWSIGGTGELFF	TGTGCCTGGAGTATAGGGGGCACCGGGGAGCTGTTTTTT
.	TRBV5-1	TRBJ2-5	many	CASSLGWTPGGETQYF	TGCGCCAGCAGCTTGGGGTGGACCCCGGGCGGCGAGACCCAGTACTTC
.	TRBV20-1	TRBJ2-5	many	CSARDVRDGLKETQYF	TGCAGTGCTAGAGATGTGAGGGATGGGCTCAAAGAGACCCAGTACTTC
.	TRBV12-3/TRBV12-4	TRBJ1-6	many	CASSRQVSSSYNSPLHF	TGTGCCAGCAGTCGACAGGTATCGAGCTCCTATAATTCACCCCTCCACTTT
.	TRBV4-3	TRBJ2-7	many	CASSQDVYGSYEQYF	TGCGCCAGCAGCCAAGATGTCTATGGGTCCTACGAGCAGTACTTC
.	TRBV30	TRBJ1-1	many	CAWKGPLEAFF	TGTGCCTGGAAAGGACCCCTGGAAGCTTTCTTT
TRBD2	TRBV27	TRBJ2-7	many	CASSLSRLAGGHEQYF	TGTGCCAGCAGTTTATCGAGACTAGCGGGAGGGCACGAGCAGTACTTC
.	TRBV6-5	TRBJ2-4	few	CASTNPGRSIQYF	TGTGCCAGCACCAACCCAGGGAGATCCATTCAGTACTTC
.	TRBV12-3/TRBV12-4	TRBJ1-1	.	CASRTGTPTEAFF	TGTGCCAGCAGAACGGGGACACCAACTGAAGCTTTCTTT
TRBD1	TRBV24-1	TRBJ2-2	many	CATSDSQGVIGELFF	TGTGCCACCAGTGATTCACAGGGGGTTATCGGGGAGCTGTTTTTT
TRBD1	TRBV19	TRBJ2-7	many	CASKGTGGPYEQYF	TGTGCCAGTAAAGGGACAGGGGGCCCCTACGAGCAGTACTTC
.	TRBV28	TRBJ2-7	many	CASGLGGTYEQYF	TGTGCCAGCGGTTTAGGAGGGACTTACGAGCAGTACTTC
.	TRBV7-9	TRBJ2-2	.	CASSLRRDTGELFF	TGTGCCAGCAGCTTAAGACGGGACACCGGGGAGCTGTTTTTT
TRBD2	TRBV7-8	TRBJ2-5	.	CASSLSARLAARGTQYF	TGTGCCAGCAGCTTATCGGCGAGACTAGCGGCTAGGGGGACCCAGTACTTC
.	TRBV6-2/TRBV6-3	TRBJ1-1	.	CASVVAHSKNTEAFF	TGTGCCAGCGTCGTGGCCCACAGCAAGAACACTGAAGCTTTCTTT
.	TRBV30	TRBJ2-5	many	CAWRSEGEAQYF	TGTGCCTGGAGGTCCGAGGGCGAGGCCCAGTACTTC
TRBD1	TRBV7-2	TRBJ2-7	.	CASSLPGGSYEQYF	TGTGCCAGCAGCTTGCCAGGGGGAAGCTACGAGCAGTACTTC
.	TRBV3-1	TRBJ1-5	many	CASSHSGSGQPQHF	TGTGCCAGCAGCCACTCGGGTTCGGGTCAGCCCCAGCATTTT
.	TRBV9	TRBJ2-2	many	CASSARTGFGELFF	TGTGCCAGCAGCGCACGTACAGGGTTTGGGGAGCTGTTTTTT
.	TRBV6-5	TRBJ1-2	many	CASSYSGDNYGYTF	TGTGCCAGCAGTTACTCGGGGGATAACTATGGCTACACCTTC
.	TRBV7-7	TRBJ2-4	many	CASSKSRAGNLAKNIQYF	TGTGCTAGCAGCAAATCCCGTGCAGGGAATTTAGCCAAAAACATTCAGTACTTC
.	TRBV20-1	TRBJ2-5	.	CSARPVQGQETQYF	TGCAGTGCTCGACCAGTTCAGGGGCAAGAGACCCAGTACTTC
.	TRBV9	TRBJ2-5	many	CASSGRVGGTETQYF	TGTGCCAGCAGCGGACGGGTGGGGGGTACGGAGACCCAGTACTTC
.	TRBV7-3	TRBJ2-2	many	CASRPGATGELFF	TGTGCCAGCAGGCCCGGGGCCACCGGGGAGCTGTTTTTT
TRBD1	TRBV6-2/TRBV6-3	TRBJ2-7	.	CASSPGTVSEQYF	TGTGCCAGCAGCCCAGGGACAGTCTCCGAGCAGTACTTC
.	TRBV12-3/TRBV12-4	TRBJ1-2	many	CASSFIGYGYTF	TGTGCCAGCAGTTTTATAGGATATGGCTACACCTTC
TRBD1	TRBV28	TRBJ1-1	many	CASGTTGRTEAFF	TGTGCCAGCGGAACGACAGGGAGGACTGAAGCTTTCTTT
.	TRBV12-3/TRBV12-4	TRBJ1-5	many	CASSLRSDQPQHF	TGTGCCAGCAGTTTACGATCTGATCAGCCCCAGCATTTT
TRBD1	TRBV11-1	TRBJ1-5	many	CASSKFTPWDRGNQPQHF	TGTGCCAGCAGCAAATTTACCCCGTGGGACAGGGGTAATCAGCCCCAGCATTTT
.	TRBV12-3/TRBV12-4	TRBJ1-2	many	CASSNQGYYGYTF	TGTGCCAGCAGTAATCAGGGGTACTATGGCTACACCTTC
.	TRBV7-2	TRBJ1-2	many	CASSPSLGLNYGYTF	TGTGCCAGCAGCCCCTCCCTGGGCTTAAACTATGGCTACACCTTC
.	TRBV6-5	TRBJ1-1	many	CASSYLVGTEAFF	TGTGCCAGCAGTTATCTTGTGGGTACTGAAGCTTTCTTT
TRBD1	TRBV6-2/TRBV6-3	TRBJ2-7	.	CTSSYSGQHEQYF	TGTACCAGCAGTTACTCGGGACAGCACGAGCAGTACTTC
.	TRBV7-2	TRBJ1-3	many	CASSLGTYSGNTIYF	TGTGCCAGCAGCTTGGGGACCTACTCTGGAAACACCATATATTTT
TRBD2	TRBV9	TRBJ2-7	.	CASSPIAGASPEQYF	TGTGCCAGCAGCCCAATAGCGGGAGCTTCTCCCGAGCAGTACTTC